This T cell receptor (beta chain) was identified during a study of technical replicates of blood from a few donors. Germline CDR1 is SGHNT and CDR2 is YYREEE (reference sequence). CDR3 length: 15 amino acids. The J segment lost 0 bases and the V segment lost 0 bases, leaving 0 bases of the junction unmatched. Sequenced by immunoSEQ multiplex PCR; TCRdb stores in-frame clones only, minus some. The data show about 82,000 clones, nearly 96% seen once. The sequenced sample was T cells isolated from PBMCs. V and J are TRBV5-4 and TRBJ2-1, with 7 nucleotides matching TRBD2. The sequence was obtained from a human donor in good health. CDR3 nucleotide sequence: TGTGCCAGCAGCTTGGGCGGGAGCTCCTACAATGAGCAGTTCTTC. Translating it yields CASSLGGSSYNEQFF.